This T cell receptor (beta chain) originates from a study of blood T cells in healthy people across ages. General study findings and limits: In older individuals, TCR beta diversity per million T cells was lower, falling roughly linearly with age. Diversity was higher, and naive CD4+ cells more numerous, in long-lived donors than in aged donors.

It was with a sample-barcoded 5' primer and a J-beta primer mix that a second PCR of roughly 7 to 12 cycles was run. TCRdb ran MiXCR on the 5' RACE reads and lists one entry per CDR3 protein. Among around 1,600,000 distinct CDR3 sequences listed, 35% to 45% were seen once. V gave up 3 bases and J gave up 2 bases; unmatched junction bases: 6. The CDR3 runs 15 residues. From germline, CDR1 is MNHEY and CDR2 SMNVEV (reference sequence). Concerning this clonotype: The target antigen is unknown.

The sequence came from a woman aged 18-29 years in good health. The chain combines TRBV27 with TRBJ2-7, with TRBD1 identical over 8 bases. The sequenced sample consisted of blood. The CDR3 DNA reads as TGTGCCAGCAGTTTTGGCCAGGGGGCGCCCTACGAGCAGTACTTC. This gives the protein CASSFGQGAPYEQYF.